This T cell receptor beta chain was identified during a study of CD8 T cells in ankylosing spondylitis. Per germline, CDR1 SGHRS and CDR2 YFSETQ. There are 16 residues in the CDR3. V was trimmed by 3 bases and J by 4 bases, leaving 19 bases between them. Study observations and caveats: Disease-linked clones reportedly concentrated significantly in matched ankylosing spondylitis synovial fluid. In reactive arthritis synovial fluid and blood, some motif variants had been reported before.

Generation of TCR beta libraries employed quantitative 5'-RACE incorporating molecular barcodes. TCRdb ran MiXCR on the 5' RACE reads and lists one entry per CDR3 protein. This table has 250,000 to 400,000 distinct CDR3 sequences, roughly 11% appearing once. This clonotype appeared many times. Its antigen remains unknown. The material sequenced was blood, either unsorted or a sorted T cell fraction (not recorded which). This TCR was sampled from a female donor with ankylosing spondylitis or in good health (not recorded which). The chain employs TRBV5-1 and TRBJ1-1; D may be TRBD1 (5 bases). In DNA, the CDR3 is TGCGCCAGCAGCTCCCGAGATACAGGAGGTTCCACTGAAGCTTTCTTT. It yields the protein CASSSRDTGGSTEAFF.